Following are 12 T cell receptor beta chains from one sample sequenced in a study of T cell responses to AZD1222 COVID-19 vaccine (dated by TCRdb to the early 2020s). The protocol used for the library was the immunoSEQ multiplex PCR assay. Imported from immuneACCESS, the table was reduced by TCRdb to in-frame sequences with V and J called. These copies leave out some clones; in studies compared against another copy, an unresolved V gene accounts for under half, and the cause of the remainder is not known. Across this sample there are roughly 120,000 clones, with approximately 90% seen only once. The ten biggest clones cover over 3% of the sample. The time point label here, explained by the study, means: baseline before first vaccination. The material sequenced was peripheral blood, taken on day 0 of AZD1222 vaccination. Receptors originate from an adult in good health.

The chain recombines TRBV5-4 with TRBJ2-1, with D possibly TRBD2 on 6 matching bases. The CDR3 contains 16 residues. Trimming removed 2 bases at V and 0 bases at J, with 12 bases between. Germline V lookup: CDR1 SGHNT, CDR2 YYREEE (reference sequence). CDR3 DNA: TGTGCCAGCAGCTTCGGGGGTGGGGCCTCCTACAATGAGCAGTTCTTC. This translates into CASSFGGGASYNEQFF.

The chain has TRBV5-1 and TRBJ1-3; D uncertain. Between the trimmed V and J ends, which lost 0 bases and 3 bases, there was a span of 13 bases. The CDR3 is made up of 16 amino acids. Germline CDR1 is SGHRS and CDR2 is YFSETQ. The CDR3 loop is CASSLDEGNHGNTIYF. CDR3 in DNA: TGCGCCAGCAGCTTGGATGAGGGCAACCATGGAAACACCATATATTTT.

J is TRBJ1-2 and V is TRBV3-1 (or the pseudogene TRBV3-2); D is possibly TRBD1 (5 bases). This CDR3 contains 13 residues. V lost 8 bases and J lost 8, with 18 bases in between. CDR1 is LGHDT, CDR2 YNNKEL, per germline (reference sequence). This CDR3 reads CASLGRSTHGYTF. The CDR3 coding sequence is TGTGCCAGCTTGGGGCGATCCACTCACGGCTACACCTTC.

The chain is built from TRBV19 and TRBJ1-3; D gene ambiguous. Germline CDR1 and CDR2: LNHDA and SQIVND (reference sequence). CDR3 length: 16 amino acids. Trimming left V 5 bases short and J 2 bases short, with 16 bases between. The chain's CDR3 is CASSPYSWRAGNTIYF. The DNA of the CDR3 is TGTGCCAGTAGTCCCTATTCATGGAGGGCTGGAAACACCATATATTTT.

J is TRBJ2-7 and V is TRBV3-1 (or the pseudogene TRBV3-2), with D perhaps matching TRBD1 (6 bases). This CDR3 comprises 17 residues. Trimming removed 0 bases at V and 2 bases at J, with 17 bases between. Germline lookup yields CDR1 LGHDT and CDR2 YNNKEL (reference sequence). In DNA, the CDR3 is TGTGCCAGCAGCCAAGATCAATCCTTTCGACAGGCCTACGAGCAGTACTTC. It codes for CASSQDQSFRQAYEQYF.

V usage is TRBV7-9 and J usage is TRBJ1-6, with 8 positions matching TRBD1. V gave up 7 bases and J gave up 4 bases; unmatched junction bases: 9. The CDR3 is 16 amino acids. Germline V gene sequence: CDR1 SEHNR, CDR2 FQNEAQ (reference sequence). CDR3 sequence reads: CASNDGQGYYNSPLHF. In DNA, the CDR3 is TGTGCCAGCAACGACGGACAGGGCTATTATAATTCACCCCTCCACTTT.

This rearrangement joins TRBV7-8 to TRBJ2-3; 9 bases line up with TRBD1. The CDR3 is 14 residues long. With 7 bases clipped from V and 2 bases from J, the junction kept 4 bases outside the gene matches. Germline CDR1 and CDR2: SGHVS and FQNEAQ. This CDR3 reads CASTGTGFTDTQYF. The CDR3 DNA reads TGTGCCAGCACTGGGACAGGGTTCACAGATACGCAGTATTTT.

The chain is built from TRBV11-2 and TRBJ2-1; TRBD1 is a possible D gene (6 bases). V was clipped by 5 bases and J by 2 bases, with 22 bases between them. The CDR3 loop spans 18 amino acids. Germline loops: CDR1 SGHAT, CDR2 FQNNGV. In DNA, the CDR3 is TGTGCCAGCAGCCTAAGACTAACCGGGACAATCACCTACAATGAGCAGTTCTTC. Translation: CASSLRLTGTITYNEQFF.

The chain employs TRBV4-3 and TRBJ1-1, with D maybe TRBD1 (6 bases). The germline gives CDR1 LGHNA, CDR2 YSLEER. The V and J ends lost 1 base and 5 bases respectively, with 20 bases between them. The CDR3 totals 17 residues. CDR3 coding DNA: TGCGCCAGCAGCCAAGCCTTGGCTGGGGGCAGAGTTACTGAAGCTTTCTTT. Residues: CASSQALAGGRVTEAFF.

CDR3 amino acids: CASSRSPSSGNTIYF. CDR3 sequence (DNA): TGTGCCAGCAGTAGAAGCCCGAGCTCTGGAAACACCATATATTTT. The rearrangement uses TRBV27 and TRBJ1-3; D is uncertain. The V end was cut by 5 bases, the J end by 0 bases, with 11 bases between. CDR1 and CDR2 (germline): MNHEY, SMNVEV (reference sequence). The CDR3 runs to 15 residues.

This clone was seen a single time. The chain has TRBV13 and TRBJ1-4; TRBD1 matches at 7 bases. Germline CDR1 is PRHDT and CDR2 is FYEKMQ (reference sequence). The ends lost 3 bases at V and 6 bases at J; junction bases unmatched: 7. This CDR3 contains 15 residues. This CDR3 reads CASSFRTTGYEKLFF. The CDR3 DNA follows: TGTGCCAGCAGCTTTCGAACGACAGGGTATGAAAAACTGTTTTTT.

The J gene is TRBJ1-1, the V gene TRBV6-5; D gene uncertain. Trimming removed 6 bases from V and 0 bases from J, with 11 bases in between. The CDR3 consists of 14 residues. The germline V gene encodes CDR1 MNHEY and CDR2 SVGAGI. The CDR3 sequence: CASRGRTVNTEAFF. CDR3 DNA sequence: TGTGCCAGCAGGGGGAGGACGGTGAACACTGAAGCTTTCTTT.